The clone carrying this TCR beta chain showed up just a few times. Possible read error: a much larger clone is one base away. This CDR3 is 18 amino acids long. Germline lookup yields CDR1 SGHRS and CDR2 YFSETQ. The data derive from a study of read filtering for tumor transcriptome and immune sequencing. Study background: TCR-mapped reads were about 4.05 to 11 million with IR-seq versus roughly 75 to 1,300 with RNA-seq.

This library used approximately 0.4 ug RNA and molecular barcoded adaptors spanning alpha/delta and beta/gamma chains. Each CDR3 protein gets one entry after TCRdb re-called the reads with MiXCR. This sample has 130,000 or so distinct CDR3 sequences, with 13% found just once. This sequence originates from a donor over 35 with multiple myeloma. The sample was a population of CD138-negative cells sorted from bone marrow. The chain combines TRBV5-1 with TRBJ2-3; 7 bases are a match to TRBD1. The CDR3, as DNA: TGCGCCAGCAGCTCATCGAGCATGGGGACAGCTGGGACAGAAACGCAGTATTTT. Translating gives CASSSSSMGTAGTETQYF. Together with reference TRBV5-1 and TRBJ2-3, the CDR3 gives the full variable domain: KAGVTQTPRYLIKTRGQQVTLSCSPISGHRSVSWYQQTPGQGLQFLFEYFSETQRNKGNFPGRFSGRQFSNSRSEMNVSTLELGDSALYLCASSSSSMGTAGTETQYFGPGTRLTVL.